This TCR beta chain was documented in a study of T-cell memory formation after mild COVID-19 (dated by TCRdb to the early 2020s). Notes on the research overall: Most TCR sequence clusters were specific to one of the two donors. In a couple of donors, T-cell clones that expanded and contracted after mild COVID-19 were followed by sequencing TCRalpha and TCRbeta repertoires longitudinally. The cohort was made up of two young adult volunteers, one female and one male, who were previously healthy.

Sequencing relied on an Illumina NovaSeq 6000. Using 5'RACE with constant-segment primers, TCRalpha and TCRbeta cDNA libraries were constructed, with sample barcodes and unique molecular identifiers added in the process. RNA was extracted from every sample with Trizol reagent. The libraries were amplified in two PCR steps, and the second step added a second sample barcode and Illumina TruSeq adapters. Sequencing of libraries was performed on an Illumina NovaSeq with 2 x 150 bp paired-end reads. The source study handled its data this way. The reads were demultiplexed and collapsed into UMI-guided consensus sequences using migec v1.2.7. Using mixcr v2.1.11, UMI consensuses were aligned to TRA and TRB V and J templates and then assembled into clonotypes. A clonotype was counted as expanded or contracted only if both edgeR and NoisET called the change significant, with noise models trained on biological replicates. For edgeR calls, a false discovery rate-adjusted p below 0.01 and a log2 fold-change threshold of 1 were applied. As an exploratory analysis of dynamics, max-normalized trajectories of the 1000 most abundant clonotypes were examined with PCA combined with hierarchical clustering. Separately sequenced CD4+ and CD8+ repertoires were used to assign the CD4 or CD8 phenotype of responding clones. TCRdb reran the public reads through fastp at Q25 and MiXCR, keeping productive beta chains. Merged by CDR3 protein, the rows form single entries marked with the most common genes and DNA. The V and J calls come from TCRdb's annotation, not from the publication. The table for this sample lists roughly 600,000 distinct CDR3 sequences; roughly 18% of them were counted only once. In total, the top ten clones hold around 13% of the sample.

PBMCs were isolated by Ficoll-Paque density gradient centrifugation. This clonotype has only a few counts. There is no known antigen for this receptor. Per-nucleotide qualities are absent, and no much larger clonotype sits a single base away. Results and caveats for the whole study, not just this receptor: Contracting CD4+ clones were found mainly in CM and EM memory subsets, while CD8+ clones were enriched in EMRA. The study included only a couple of mild cases, and larger cohorts that include severe cases with pre-infection samples were judged to be necessary. Clones that contracted from day 15 to 85 showed balanced CD4/CD8 phenotypes, whereas a second wave of clones that expanded from day 15 to 37 leaned towards CD4+. SARS-CoV-2 specificity of the second-wave clones peaking on day 37 was not confirmed. The detection of some responding clones in pre-infection memory suggests that pre-existing cross-reactive memory T cells joined the SARS-CoV-2 response.

The CDR3, cysteine through phenylalanine, is 15 amino acids long. Only the CDR3 part of the read is kept: 45 bases, read in frame from the first base. V is shortened by 4 bases, J by 0 bases, and the region joining them spans 13 bases. As encoded in the germline V gene, CDR1 is SNHLY while CDR2 is FYNNEI. The receptor was isolated from an adult woman who had mild COVID-19 (a few samples of this study predate the infection). The sample titles of this study are shuffled in the database, so cell type and time point are left out; the donor was told from shared clones. Sequencing was carried out using PBMCs or a T cell subset sorted from them (not recorded which). The rearrangement combines TRBV2 with TRBJ2-7; TRBD2 is perhaps the D gene, given 5 matching bases. The CDR3 reads as follows: CASSAEVANSYEQYF. The DNA is as follows: TGTGCCAGCAGTGCCGAGGTAGCGAACTCCTACGAGCAGTACTTC.